A single sample gave rise to the 18 T cell receptor beta chains below, sequenced in a study of cytomegalovirus exposure and HLA in healthy donors. The primer mix had 60 Vbeta and 13 Jbeta primers. TCRdb keeps only in-frame clones here, not all; method: immunoSEQ multiplex PCR. This sample has over 100,000 clones; around 77% occur once, and the top ten carry 4.2%. The specimen sequenced was PBMCs. The origin of the receptors is a male donor in good health and CMV-seropositive.

As DNA, the CDR3 is TGCGCCAGCAGCCCAATTAGGACTAGCGGGGCCTACAATGAGCAGTTCTTC. This encodes CASSPIRTSGAYNEQFF. The chain recombines TRBV5-1 with TRBJ2-1; TRBD2 aligns across 12 bases. The CDR3 has 17 amino acids. Trimming cost V 4 bases and J 2 bases; bases outside gene matches: 7. Germline CDR1 is SGHRS and CDR2 is YFSETQ.

The chain couples TRBV18 to TRBJ1-2; no firm D call. CDR1 is KGHSH and CDR2 is LQKENI in the germline V gene. Trimming took 3 bases from V and 2 from J, leaving 7 bases between them. The CDR3 covers 13 residues. The CDR3 DNA follows: TGTGCCAGCTCACCGGCACAGAACTATGGCTACACCTTC. Its protein is CASSPAQNYGYTF. Full variable domain (outside the CDR3, taken from reference TRBV18 and TRBJ1-2): NAGVMQNPRHLVRRRGQEARLRCSPMKGHSHVYWYRQLPEEGLKFMVYLQKENIIDESGMPKERFSAEFPKEGPSILRIQQVVRGDSAAYFCASSPAQNYGYTFGSGTRLTVV.

The sample holds one count of this clone. The chain joins TRBV19 to TRBJ1-2, with 7 nucleotides matching TRBD1. The length of the CDR3 is 17 residues. J lost 4 bases, V lost 6 bases, and 17 bases had no gene match. The germline V gene encodes CDR1 LNHDA and CDR2 SQIVND (reference sequence). This CDR3 is CASSFYGTESRSYGYTF. Written as DNA, the CDR3 is TGTGCCAGTAGCTTCTACGGGACAGAAAGTCGTAGCTATGGCTACACCTTC.

This clone has only a few counts. The CDR3 loop reads CASSVAGSAYEQYF. Written as DNA, the CDR3 is TGTGCCAGCAGCGTAGCGGGGTCAGCCTACGAGCAGTACTTC. This sequence joins TRBV9 and TRBJ2-7; D possibly corresponds to TRBD2 (5 bases). V was pared by 0 bases and J by 2 bases, with 9 bases between. The CDR3 runs to 14 residues. CDR1 SGDLS and CDR2 YYNGEE come from the germline V gene.

This chain joins TRBV6-6 and TRBJ2-7; TRBD2 matches at 12 bases. The CDR3 runs to 13 residues. The V gene end was trimmed by 9 bases and the J gene end by 4 bases; junction bases not matched to a gene: 4. Germline assignment: CDR1 MNHNY and CDR2 SVGAGI (reference sequence). The CDR3 here is CASTSGGRYEQYF. In DNA form, the CDR3 reads TGTGCCAGTACTAGCGGGGGGCGATACGAGCAGTACTTC.

This chain joins TRBV29-1 and TRBJ2-1; D gene ambiguous. The germline V and J ends were trimmed by 1 base and 7 bases, with 14 bases remaining between them. This CDR3 is built from 14 residues. From germline, CDR1 is SQVTM and CDR2 ANQGSEA. The CDR3 DNA sequence: TGCAGCGTTGAAGGGCAGGCCTCTCGTAATGAGCAGTTCTTC. Its protein is CSVEGQASRNEQFF.

The chain links TRBV7-6 to TRBJ1-4, with D possibly being TRBD1 (5 bases). Per germline, CDR1 SGHVS and CDR2 FNYEAQ. The CDR3 length is 15 residues. The ends were cut back, 5 bases at V and 11 bases at J, with 21 bases in the middle. The CDR3 protein is CASSESSLKRGKLFF. In DNA, the CDR3 is TGTGCCAGCAGCGAAAGCAGTCTAAAAAGGGGTAAACTGTTTTTT.

Turning to this clone: The junction and the germline gene differ at one end; a read error may be behind it. The rearrangement joins TRBV6-5 to TRBJ2-1; 8 bases line up with TRBD2. The CDR3 contains 12 residues. Germline CDR1 reads MNHEY; CDR2 reads SVGAGI. The CDR3 is CASSQNGGAELF. CDR3 DNA: TGTGCCAGCAGTCAAAACGGGGGGGCCGAGCTCTTC.

This clone was detected only once. The chain's CDR3 is CASSYLRGGSYEQYF. In nucleotides, the CDR3 is TGTGCCAGCAGCTACCTCCGGGGGGGCTCCTACGAGCAGTACTTC. The chain employs TRBV28 and TRBJ2-7, with 8 nucleotides matching TRBD2. The length of the CDR3 is 15 residues. The germline V gene encodes CDR1 MDHEN and CDR2 SYDVKM. V lost 6 bases to trimming and J lost 0 bases; unmatched junction nucleotides: 7.

V is TRBV20-1 and J is TRBJ1-2; TRBD1 might be the D (5 bases). CDR1 DFQATT and CDR2 SNEGSKA come from the germline V gene (reference sequence). The CDR3 consists of 11 residues. The germline V and J ends were trimmed by 3 bases and 6 bases, with 8 bases remaining between them. The CDR3 DNA sequence: TGCAGTGCTAGCCTAGGGGATGGCTACACCTTC. It yields the protein CSASLGDGYTF.

The rearrangement joins TRBV25-1 to TRBJ1-1; 7 bases align to TRBD1. V lost 6 bases to trimming and J lost 1 base; unmatched junction nucleotides: 8. Germline V CDR1 and CDR2: MGHDK, SYGVNS. The CDR3 extends over 15 amino acids. CDR3 in amino acids: CASRRQGIENTEAFF. As DNA, the CDR3 is TGTGCCAGCAGAAGACAGGGAATTGAGAACACTGAAGCTTTCTTT.

This clone has just a few counts. The chain uses TRBV7-9 and TRBJ1-4; TRBD1 is a possible D gene (5 bases). The CDR3 has 15 residues. V was clipped by 2 bases and J by 2 bases, with 9 bases between them. The germline gives CDR1 SEHNR, CDR2 FQNEAQ (reference sequence). The CDR3: CASSLSKGTNEKLFF. The CDR3 nucleotides are TGTGCCAGCAGCTTATCGAAGGGGACTAATGAAAAACTGTTTTTT.

Concerning this clone itself: In the same sample, other DNA sequences code for this CDR3. This chain connects TRBV28 to TRBJ2-1; D is unclear. V was trimmed by 4 bases and J by 4 bases, leaving 2 bases between them. Looked up from germline, CDR1 is MDHEN and CDR2 is SYDVKM. CDR3 length: 11 residues. CDR3 residues: CASSSYNEQFF. The CDR3 DNA reads TGTGCCAGCAGTTCTTACAATGAGCAGTTCTTC.

This chain joins TRBV25-1 and TRBJ1-1, with a possible D match to TRBD1 (5 bases). Trimming stripped 6 bases from V and 4 bases from J, with 12 bases between. Germline CDR1 and CDR2: MGHDK and SYGVNS. This CDR3 is built from 13 residues. CDR3 residues: CASRGLGGTEAFF. The CDR3 region has the DNA TGTGCCAGCAGGGGATTGGGGGGCACTGAAGCTTTCTTT.

The rearrangement uses TRBV9 and TRBJ1-2, with 11 nucleotides matching TRBD1. Trimming took 0 bases from V and 3 from J; bases not matched to a gene: 1. Looked up from germline, CDR1 is SGDLS and CDR2 is YYNGEE. CDR3 length: 15 amino acids. The CDR3 coding sequence is TGTGCCAGCAGCGTAGGGACAGGGGGCGACTATGGCTACACCTTC. It yields the protein CASSVGTGGDYGYTF. Complete variable domain (other parts from reference TRBV9 and TRBJ1-2): DSGVTQTPKHLITATGQRVTLRCSPRSGDLSVYWYQQSLDQGLQFLIQYYNGEERAKGNILERFSAQQFPDLHSELNLSSLELGDSALYFCASSVGTGGDYGYTFGSGTRLTVV.

In this sample, this clone turned up a few times. This sequence joins TRBV18 and TRBJ1-1, with a possible D match to TRBD1 (5 bases). There are 11 residues in the CDR3. Looked up from germline, CDR1 is KGHSH and CDR2 is LQKENI. The germline V and J ends were trimmed by 6 bases and 8 bases, with 10 bases remaining between them. The CDR3, as DNA: TGTGCCAGCTCTTTCGGACAAGAAGCTTTCTTT. Translated: CASSFGQEAFF.

This sequence joins TRBV10-3 and TRBJ2-1; TRBD1 matches 7 bases. There are 14 residues in the CDR3. J gave up 15 bases and V 3 bases, and 14 bases lay outside the gene matches. Germline V gene data show CDR1 as ENHRY and CDR2 as SYGVKD. CDR3 sequence reads: CAISDPIGGGEGFF. In DNA, the CDR3 is TGTGCCATCAGTGATCCGATAGGGGGCGGTGAGGGGTTCTTC.

The chain couples TRBV19 to TRBJ2-7; maybe TRBD1 (6 bases). The CDR3 length is 14 residues. The germline V gene has CDR1 LNHDA and CDR2 SQIVND (reference sequence). Trimming cost V 5 bases and J 4 bases, with 15 bases left between them. CDR3 sequence (DNA): TGTGCCAGTAGTGGTAAAGGACAGCTTTACGAGCAGTACTTC. Translated: CASSGKGQLYEQYF.